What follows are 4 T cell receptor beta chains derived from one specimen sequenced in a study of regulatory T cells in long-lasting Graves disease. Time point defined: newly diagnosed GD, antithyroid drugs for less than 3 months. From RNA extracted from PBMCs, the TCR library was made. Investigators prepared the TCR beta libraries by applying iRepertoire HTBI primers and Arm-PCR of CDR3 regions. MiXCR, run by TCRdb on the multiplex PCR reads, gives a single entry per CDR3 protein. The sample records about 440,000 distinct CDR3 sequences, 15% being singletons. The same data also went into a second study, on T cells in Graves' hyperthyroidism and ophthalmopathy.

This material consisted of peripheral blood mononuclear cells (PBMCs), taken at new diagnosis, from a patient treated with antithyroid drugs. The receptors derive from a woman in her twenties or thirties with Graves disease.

Here the CDR3 reads CAISEQYF. The CDR3 nucleotides read TGTGCCATCAGCGAGCAGTACTTC. J is TRBJ2-7 and V is TRBV6-1; no definite D call. The length of the CDR3 is 8 residues. CDR1 and CDR2 from the germline V gene are MNHNS and SASEGT. The V end was cut by 10 bases, the J end by 6 bases, with 4 bases between.

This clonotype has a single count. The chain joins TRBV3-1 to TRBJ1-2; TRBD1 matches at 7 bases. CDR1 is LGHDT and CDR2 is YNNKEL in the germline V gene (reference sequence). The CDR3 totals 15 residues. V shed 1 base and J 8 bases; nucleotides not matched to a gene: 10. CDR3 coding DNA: TGTGCCAGCAGCCAAGGGGTGAGACAGGGTTTCGGCTACACCTTC. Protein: CASSQGVRQGFGYTF.

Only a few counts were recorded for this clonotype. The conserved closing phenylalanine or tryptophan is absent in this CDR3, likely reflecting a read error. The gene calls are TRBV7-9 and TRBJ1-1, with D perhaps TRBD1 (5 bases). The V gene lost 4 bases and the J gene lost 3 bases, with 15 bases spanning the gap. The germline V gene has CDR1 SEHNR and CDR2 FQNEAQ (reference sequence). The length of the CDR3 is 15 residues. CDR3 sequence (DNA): TGTGCCAGCAGCTGGATAAGGGACGGTCACACTGAAGCTTTCTCT. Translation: CASSWIRDGHTEAFS.

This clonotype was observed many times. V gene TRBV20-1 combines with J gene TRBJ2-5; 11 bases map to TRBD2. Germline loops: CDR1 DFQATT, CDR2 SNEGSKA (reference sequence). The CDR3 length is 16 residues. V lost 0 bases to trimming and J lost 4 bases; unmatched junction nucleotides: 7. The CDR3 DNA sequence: TGCAGTGCTAGAGATCGTAGCGGGAGGGCCTCAGAGACCCAGTACTTC. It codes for CSARDRSGRASETQYF.